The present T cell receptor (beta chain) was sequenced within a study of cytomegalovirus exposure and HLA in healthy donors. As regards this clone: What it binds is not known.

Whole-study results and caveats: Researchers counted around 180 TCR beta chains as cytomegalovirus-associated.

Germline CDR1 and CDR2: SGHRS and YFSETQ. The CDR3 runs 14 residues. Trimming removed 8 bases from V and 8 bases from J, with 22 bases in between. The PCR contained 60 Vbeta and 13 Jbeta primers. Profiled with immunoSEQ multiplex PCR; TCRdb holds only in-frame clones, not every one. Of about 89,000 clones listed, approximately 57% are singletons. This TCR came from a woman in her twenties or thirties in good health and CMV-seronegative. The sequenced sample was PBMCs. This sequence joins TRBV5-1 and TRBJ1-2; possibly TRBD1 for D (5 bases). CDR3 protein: CASANQGGPGGYTF. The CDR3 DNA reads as TGCGCCAGTGCAAATCAGGGAGGGCCCGGCGGCTACACCTTC.